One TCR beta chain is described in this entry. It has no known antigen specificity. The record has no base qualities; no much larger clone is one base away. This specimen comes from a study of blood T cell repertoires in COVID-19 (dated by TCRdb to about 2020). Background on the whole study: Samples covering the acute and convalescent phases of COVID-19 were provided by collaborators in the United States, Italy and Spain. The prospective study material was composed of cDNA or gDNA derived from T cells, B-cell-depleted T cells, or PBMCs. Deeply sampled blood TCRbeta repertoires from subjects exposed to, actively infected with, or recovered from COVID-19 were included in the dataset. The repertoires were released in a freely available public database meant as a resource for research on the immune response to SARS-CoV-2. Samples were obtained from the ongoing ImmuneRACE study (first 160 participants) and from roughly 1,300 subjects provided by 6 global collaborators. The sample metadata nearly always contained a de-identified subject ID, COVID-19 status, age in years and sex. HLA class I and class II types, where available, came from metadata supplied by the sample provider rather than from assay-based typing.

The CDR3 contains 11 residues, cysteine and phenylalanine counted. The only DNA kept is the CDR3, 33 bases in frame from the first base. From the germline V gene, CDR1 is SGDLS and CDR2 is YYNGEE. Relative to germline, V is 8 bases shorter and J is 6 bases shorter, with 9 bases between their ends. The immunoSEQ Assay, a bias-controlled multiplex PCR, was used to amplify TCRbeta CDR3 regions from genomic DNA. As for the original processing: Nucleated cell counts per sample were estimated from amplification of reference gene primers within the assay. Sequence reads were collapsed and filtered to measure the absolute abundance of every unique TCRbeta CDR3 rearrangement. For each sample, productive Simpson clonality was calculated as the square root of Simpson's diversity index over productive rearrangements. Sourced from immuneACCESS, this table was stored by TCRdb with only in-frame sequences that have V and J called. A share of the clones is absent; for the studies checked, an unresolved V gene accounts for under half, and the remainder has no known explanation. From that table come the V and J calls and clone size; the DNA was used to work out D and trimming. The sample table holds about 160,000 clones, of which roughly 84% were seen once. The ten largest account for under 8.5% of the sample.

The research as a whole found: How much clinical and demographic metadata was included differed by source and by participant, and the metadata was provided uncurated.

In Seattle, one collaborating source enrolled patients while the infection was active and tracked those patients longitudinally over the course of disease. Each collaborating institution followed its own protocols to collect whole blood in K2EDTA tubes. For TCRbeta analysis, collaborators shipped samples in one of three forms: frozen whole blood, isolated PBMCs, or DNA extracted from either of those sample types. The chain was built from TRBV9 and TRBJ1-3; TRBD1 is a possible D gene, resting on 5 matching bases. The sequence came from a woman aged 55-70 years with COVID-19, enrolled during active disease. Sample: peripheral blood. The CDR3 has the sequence CASQGENTIYF. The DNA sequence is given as TGTGCCAGTCAGGGTGAAAACACCATATATTTT.